This record looks at one T cell receptor beta chain sequence and its context. Profiled with immunoSEQ multiplex PCR; TCRdb holds only in-frame clones, not every one. This sample has approximately 66,000 clones; roughly 90% occur once, and the top ten carry approximately 4.5%. The sample originates from a study of technical replicates of blood from a few donors. The J segment lost 4 bases and the V segment lost 10 bases, leaving 12 bases of the junction unmatched. CDR1 is LNHDA and CDR2 is SQIVND in the germline V gene (reference sequence). This CDR3 region has 14 residues. This TCR was recovered from a human donor in good health. Some clones in this sample may be carry-over from other donors' samples. The sequencing sample was made of PBMCs. The chain carries TRBV19 and TRBJ1-1; 7 positions agree with TRBD1. Here the CDR3 reads CATKRKTGATEAFF. Written as DNA, the CDR3 is TGTGCCACCAAACGAAAAACAGGGGCCACTGAAGCTTTCTTT.